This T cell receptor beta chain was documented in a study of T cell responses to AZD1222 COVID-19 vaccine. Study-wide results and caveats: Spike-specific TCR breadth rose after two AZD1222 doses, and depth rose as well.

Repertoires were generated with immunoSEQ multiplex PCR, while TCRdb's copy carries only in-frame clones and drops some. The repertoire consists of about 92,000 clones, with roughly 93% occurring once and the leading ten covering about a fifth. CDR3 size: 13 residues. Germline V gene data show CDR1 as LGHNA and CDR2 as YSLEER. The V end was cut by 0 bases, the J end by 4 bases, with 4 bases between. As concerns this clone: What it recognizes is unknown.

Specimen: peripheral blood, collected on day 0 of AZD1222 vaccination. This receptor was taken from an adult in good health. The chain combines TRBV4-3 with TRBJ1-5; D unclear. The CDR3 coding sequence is TGCGCCAGCAGCCAAGAGTGGAATCAGCCCCAGCATTTT. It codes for CASSQEWNQPQHF.